The clone carrying this T cell receptor beta chain was recorded a few times. TCRdb recomputed calls from the RACE reads with MiXCR, one row per CDR3 protein. In the table there are about 260,000 distinct CDR3 sequences, 7% to 10% of which are singletons. The data belong to a study of human T cells and chemical hapten exposure. With 0 bases removed from V and 6 bases from J, the gap between germline ends came to 10 bases. Per the germline V gene, CDR1 is MNHEY and CDR2 is SVGAGI. The CDR3 is made up of 14 amino acids. The time point: pre-sensitization, week 0. As for treatment: therapeutic diphenylcyclopropenone sensitization with weekly scalp DPC.

The chain is built from TRBV6-5 and TRBJ2-3; D is unresolved. The sequence was collected from a woman in her 40s with alopecia areata. Some clones in this sample may be carry-over from other donors' samples. The sequenced sample was whole blood, obtained in connection with sensitization to the hapten diphenylcyclopropenone (DPC). The CDR3, as DNA: TGTGCCAGCAGTTACTCGGACGCCCACGATACGCAGTATTTT. This gives the protein CASSYSDAHDTQYF.